Following are 14 T cell receptor beta chains from one sample sequenced in a study of shared clonotypes between healthy human individuals. Using immunoSEQ multiplex PCR, the repertoire was profiled, and TCRdb retains in-frame clones only, with some absent. The table includes roughly 2,000,000 clones, 85% to 95% detected once. The naive CD8 population came from CD45RO-negative cells selected for CCR7, without terminally differentiated effector memory CD45RA+ cells. The material sequenced was naive CD8+ T cells sorted from blood. The receptors come from a man between 18 and 29 years old in good health.

In regard to this clone: Other DNA sequences in the sample encode the same CDR3. V usage is TRBV9 and J usage is TRBJ2-3; 8 nucleotides agree with TRBD2. Trimming cost V 2 bases and J 6 bases; bases outside gene matches: 2. The length of the CDR3 is 13 residues. Germline CDR1 reads SGDLS; CDR2 reads YYNGEE. CDR3 in amino acids: CASSVGGGDTQYF. CDR3 DNA: TGTGCCAGCAGCGTTGGCGGGGGGGATACGCAGTATTTT.

The V gene is TRBV28, the J gene TRBJ1-1; unclear D gene. Germline lookup yields CDR1 MDHEN and CDR2 SYDVKM. V lost 5 bases, J lost 4 bases, and 14 bases lay in between. The CDR3 is made up of 14 amino acids. This CDR3 is CASSLRWVGTEAFF. The CDR3 DNA reads as TGTGCCAGCAGTCTCCGGTGGGTAGGCACTGAAGCTTTCTTT.

This chain links TRBV11-2 with TRBJ2-7; 7 nucleotides match TRBD2. Looked up from germline, CDR1 is SGHAT and CDR2 is FQNNGV. CDR3 size: 15 residues. The junction had 11 bases not matched to a gene; V was cut back by 4 bases and J by 5 bases. The CDR3 DNA sequence: TGTGCCAGCAGCTCTACAGCTAGCGGAATCAACGAGCAGTACTTC. This sequence encodes CASSSTASGINEQYF.

The chain has TRBV6-5 and TRBJ1-1; 7 nucleotides line up with TRBD1. This CDR3 contains 13 residues. CDR1 is MNHEY and CDR2 is SVGAGI in the germline V gene. Germline trimming cut 10 bases from V and 0 bases from J; bases unmatched to any gene: 5. The CDR3 sequence: CAIRQGVNTEAFF. The DNA of the CDR3 is TGTGCCATCCGGCAGGGGGTGAACACTGAAGCTTTCTTT.

As concerns this clone: Other DNA sequences within the sample encode an identical CDR3. CDR3 sequence: CASSEPGNEQFF. The CDR3, as DNA: TGTGCCAGCAGTGAGCCCGGCAATGAGCAGTTCTTC. V and J are TRBV6-1 and TRBJ2-1; D gene uncertain. From germline, CDR1 is MNHNS and CDR2 SASEGT. The CDR3 consists of 12 residues. V was trimmed by 3 bases and J by 6 bases, leaving 6 bases between them.

The rearrangement joins TRBV4-1 to TRBJ1-4; D remains unclear. V lost 1 base and J 8 bases, leaving 11 bases between the germline ends. In germline, CDR1 is MGHRA, CDR2 YSYEKL. The CDR3 sequence is 14 residues long. Here the CDR3 DNA reads TGCGCCAGCAGCCAAGTCGCCGTGGGAGAAAAACTGTTTTTT. Amino acid sequence: CASSQVAVGEKLFF.

The chain joins TRBV4-1 to TRBJ2-7, with a weak D call TRBD1 (6 bases). This CDR3 comprises 18 residues. Germline V gives CDR1 MGHRA, CDR2 YSYEKL. V shed 2 bases and J shed 0 bases, with 20 bases lying between them. CDR3 DNA: TGCGCCAGCAGCCAAAAGGGACACCTAATCAGGAGCTCCTACGAGCAGTACTTC. This translates into CASSQKGHLIRSSYEQYF.

This clone came up once. The chain carries TRBV6-6 and TRBJ2-1, with TRBD2 as a possible D gene (6 bases). V lost 7 bases and J lost 6, with 13 bases in between. Germline CDR1 is MNHNY and CDR2 is SVGAGI (reference sequence). The CDR3 consists of 13 residues. The CDR3: CASNLEGGNEQFF. The CDR3 coding sequence is TGTGCCAGCAACCTCGAGGGAGGCAATGAGCAGTTCTTC.

This clone was detected only a few times. This CDR3 is also generated by other DNA sequences in the sample. The chain recombines TRBV7-9 with TRBJ1-2, with D maybe TRBD1 (6 bases). This CDR3 comprises 12 residues. The germline V and J ends were trimmed by 3 bases and 4 bases, with 6 bases remaining between them. The germline CDR1 and CDR2 sequences are SEHNR and FQNEAQ (reference sequence). The DNA for the CDR3 is TGTGCCAGCAGCTTGGACAGCTATGGCTACACCTTC. Translating it yields CASSLDSYGYTF.

V is TRBV5-8 and J is TRBJ2-7; 9 bases map to TRBD1. From germline, CDR1 is SGHTS and CDR2 YDEGEE. V lost 4 bases to trimming and J lost 7 bases; unmatched junction nucleotides: 3. The CDR3 extends over 12 amino acids. CDR3 bases: TGTGCCAGCAGCGACAGGGGGTTTGAGCAGTACTTC. It codes for CASSDRGFEQYF.

V is TRBV29-1 and J is TRBJ2-3; D is unclear. V was trimmed by 5 bases and J by 2 bases, leaving 11 bases between them. The CDR3 is 13 amino acids. In germline, CDR1 is SQVTM, CDR2 ANQGSEA. The CDR3 loop reads CSVRPYHTDTQYF. Written as DNA, the CDR3 is TGCAGCGTTAGACCCTACCACACAGATACGCAGTATTTT.

This clone was seen only a few times. The DNA for the CDR3 is TGTGCCAGTAGTACGTCCTCATCGGGTGGCTACACCTTC. It is translated as CASSTSSSGGYTF. The gene calls are TRBV19 and TRBJ1-2; D gene unclear. Germline assignment: CDR1 LNHDA and CDR2 SQIVND (reference sequence). This CDR3 spans 13 amino acids. Trimming stripped 4 bases from V and 7 bases from J, with 13 bases between. Full variable domain (outside the CDR3, taken from reference TRBV19 and TRBJ1-2): DGGITQSPKYLFRKEGQNVTLSCEQNLNHDAMYWYRQDPGQGLRLIYYSQIVNDFQKGDIAEGYSVSREKKESFPLTVTSAQKNPTAFYLCASSTSSSGGYTFGSGTRLTVV.

The chain recombines TRBV6-5 with TRBJ2-1, with a weak D call TRBD2 (6 bases). This CDR3 comprises 15 residues. Trimming removed 4 bases from V and 3 bases from J, with 13 bases in between. Looked up from germline, CDR1 is MNHEY and CDR2 is SVGAGI. CDR3 sequence (DNA): TGTGCCAGCAGTTGGTCCGGGACTGACTACAATGAGCAGTTCTTC. This encodes CASSWSGTDYNEQFF.

The chain links TRBV29-1 to TRBJ2-5, with 8 bases fitting TRBD2. With V trimmed by 4 bases and J by 0 bases, 16 bases remained unmatched. This CDR3 comprises 18 residues. CDR1 SQVTM and CDR2 ANQGSEA come from the germline V gene. CDR3 sequence (DNA): TGCAGCGTTGGAGGGCCACTCACTAGCGGAGTAAACCAAGAGACCCAGTACTTC. Its protein product is CSVGGPLTSGVNQETQYF. The whole variable domain, remainder taken from reference TRBV29-1 and TRBJ2-5, is SAVISQKPSRDICQRGTSLTIQCQVDSQVTMMFWYRQQPGQSLTLIATANQGSEATYESGFVIDKFPISRPNLTFSTLTVSNMSPEDSSIYLCSVGGPLTSGVNQETQYFGPGTRLLVL.